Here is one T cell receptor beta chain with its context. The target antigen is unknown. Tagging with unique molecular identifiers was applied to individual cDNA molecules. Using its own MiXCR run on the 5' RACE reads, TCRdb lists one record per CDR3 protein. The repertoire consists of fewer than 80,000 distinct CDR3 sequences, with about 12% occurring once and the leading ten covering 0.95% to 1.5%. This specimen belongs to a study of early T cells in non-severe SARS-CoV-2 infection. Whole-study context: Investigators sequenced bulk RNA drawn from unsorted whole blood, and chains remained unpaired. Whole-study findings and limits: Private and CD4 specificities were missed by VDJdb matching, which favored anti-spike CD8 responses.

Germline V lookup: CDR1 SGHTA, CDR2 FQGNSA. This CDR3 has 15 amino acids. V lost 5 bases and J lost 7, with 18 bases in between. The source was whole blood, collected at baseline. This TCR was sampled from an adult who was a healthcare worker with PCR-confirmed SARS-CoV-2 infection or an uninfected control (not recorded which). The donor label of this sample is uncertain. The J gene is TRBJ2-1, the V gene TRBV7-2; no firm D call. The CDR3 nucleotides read TGTGCCAGCAGCAACCGGGCCCTTCCCCGGAATGAGCAGTTCTTC. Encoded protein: CASSNRALPRNEQFF.